These 5 T cell receptor beta chains were sequenced from one sample in a study of blood T cell repertoires in COVID-19. The table came from immunoSEQ multiplex PCR; TCRdb's copy has only in-frame clones and leaves some out. The table shows fewer than 350,000 clones, with approximately 88% occurring only once. The sequenced sample consisted of PBMCs or T cells enriched from blood (not recorded which). All receptors come from a woman in her forties who had recovered from COVID-19.

The chain employs TRBV3-1 (or the pseudogene TRBV3-2) and TRBJ2-3, with TRBD1 matching 8 bases. The germline V gene has CDR1 LGHDT and CDR2 YNNKEL (reference sequence). Unmatched junction bases numbered 8, after V lost 2 bases and J lost 4 bases. This CDR3 has 16 amino acids. Written as DNA, the CDR3 is TGTGCCAGCAGCCAACCCGACAGGGGAAGGGCAGATACGCAGTATTTT. It translates to CASSQPDRGRADTQYF.

The CDR3, as DNA: TGCGCCAGCAGCCAACAGGGCATCGCGACAGATACGCAGTATTTT. Amino acids: CASSQQGIATDTQYF. The chain joins TRBV4-1 to TRBJ2-3; weak D call: TRBD1 (5 bases). Per germline, CDR1 MGHRA and CDR2 YSYEKL. This CDR3 is built from 15 residues. V lost 2 bases to trimming and J lost 3 bases, with 12 bases between them.

A few counts support this clone. The V gene is TRBV28, the J gene TRBJ2-4, with a possible D match to TRBD2 (6 bases). Looked up from germline, CDR1 is MDHEN and CDR2 is SYDVKM. The V end was cut by 7 bases, the J end by 1 base, with 8 bases between. The CDR3 length is 13 residues. The CDR3 reads CASTGGAKNIQYF. CDR3 coding DNA: TGTGCCAGCACCGGAGGGGCCAAAAACATTCAGTACTTC.

V is TRBV18 and J is TRBJ2-2; the match to TRBD1 covers 7 bases. Unmatched junction bases numbered 9, after V lost 6 bases and J lost 5 bases. This CDR3 has 15 amino acids. Germline V gene data show CDR1 as KGHSH and CDR2 as LQKENI. The CDR3 protein is CASSPRQGGTGELFF. CDR3 nucleotides: TGTGCCAGCTCTCCTCGACAGGGTGGAACCGGGGAGCTGTTTTTT.

This clone appeared a single time. The chain carries TRBV6-5 and TRBJ2-2; TRBD2 matches 7 bases. The CDR3 contains 12 residues. Germline assignment: CDR1 MNHEY and CDR2 SVGAGI. V lost 4 bases to trimming and J lost 15 bases; unmatched junction nucleotides: 8. CDR3 region: CASSSLGGRVFF. DNA of the CDR3: TGTGCCAGCAGTTCCCTGGGGGGGAGGGTGTTTTTT.